A selection of T cell receptor beta chains follows, all from one sample in a study of long-term antiretroviral therapy in people with HIV. The protocol was immunoSEQ multiplex PCR, while the TCRdb copy is restricted to in-frame clones and leaves out a portion. The profile covers under 45,000 clones, with approximately 85% appearing a single time and 4.5% to 7% taken by the ten largest. Specimen: unsorted PBMCs, collected 3.1 years after starting antiretroviral therapy. These receptors all stem from a woman aged 50 to 60 with HIV. Both conserved end residues are part of each CDR3. D genes are given only for firm matches. The size entry is marked missing in some rows and otherwise reads once, few, many or a size class.

v_gene	abundance	d_gene	j_gene	CDR3nt	CDR3aa
TRBV5-6	-	TRBD1	TRBJ2-5	TGTGCCAGCAGCTTGGTAGGACAGGGGACGGAGACCCAGTACTTC	CASSLVGQGTETQYF
TRBV5-8	once	-	TRBJ1-2	TGTGCCAGCAGCTTGGCGGTGGGGGGCTACACCTTC	CASSLAVGGYTF
TRBV6-5	-	-	TRBJ1-3	TGTGCCAGCAGTTACTCGAGGGATTCTGCCATATATTTT	CASSYSRDSAIYF
TRBV30	-	TRBD1	TRBJ2-7	TGTGCCTGGGGACAGGGAGGCTACGAGCAGTACTTC	CAWGQGGYEQYF
TRBV5-4	-	-	TRBJ1-1	TGTGCCAGCAGCCTCGCGTCCCCGGGACGGCGGAACACTGAAGCTTTCTTT	CASSLASPGRRNTEAFF
TRBV6-6	-	-	TRBJ1-2	TGTGCCAGCAGTTCGGGTGGAGGCTACACCTTC	CASSSGGGYTF
TRBV5-1	-	-	TRBJ2-7	TGCGCCAGCAGCTTGGATCCGGGAAAGGGTATCTACGAGCAGTACTTC	CASSLDPGKGIYEQYF
TRBV4-3	-	-	TRBJ1-4	TGCGCCAGCAGCCAAATGAACCGGGGAGCCAGTGGTGGTAAACTGTTTTTT	CASSQMNRGASGGKLFF
TRBV6-6	-	TRBD1	TRBJ1-4	TGTGCCAGCCTCGACAGGGGGGATGAAAAACTGTTTTTT	CASLDRGDEKLFF
TRBV7-9	-	-	TRBJ1-1	TGTGCCAGCAGCCCCTGGGACGTCAACACTGAAGCTTTCTTT	CASSPWDVNTEAFF
TRBV5-4	-	TRBD2	TRBJ2-1	TGTGCCAGCACCCAACGCGGGGGGGCAGGGTACAATGAGCAGTTCTTC	CASTQRGGAGYNEQFF
TRBV30	-	-	TRBJ2-7	TGTGCCTGGAGCGTAGACACCTACTACGAGCAGTACTTC	CAWSVDTYYEQYF
TRBV7-2	few	TRBD2	TRBJ2-3	TGTGCCAGCAGCTGGCTAGCGGGGGTCCCCGGAGATACGCAGTATTTT	CASSWLAGVPGDTQYF
TRBV7-9	-	-	TRBJ1-6	TGTGCCAGCAGCTTAGTTAGGGGCCTGGATAATTCACCCCTCCACTTT	CASSLVRGLDNSPLHF
TRBV29-1	-	TRBD2	TRBJ2-3	TGCAGCGTTAACCAGCGGGGGGGCCTGTCTGCTACGCAGTATTTT	CSVNQRGGLSATQYF
TRBV11-1	-	-	TRBJ2-3	TGTGCCAGCAGCTTAATGACAACCGATACGCAGTATTTT	CASSLMTTDTQYF
TRBV4-3	-	TRBD1	TRBJ1-2	TGCGCCAGCAGCCAAGAGACAGGGGGGTTCTATGGCTACACCTTC	CASSQETGGFYGYTF
TRBV29-1	-	TRBD1	TRBJ1-4	TGCAGCGGTCAGGGGGCTAATGAAAAACTGTTTTTT	CSGQGANEKLFF
TRBV7-7	-	-	TRBJ2-2	TGTGCTAGCAGCCCCCACTTAGACAGAAACACCGGGGAGCTGTTTTTT	CASSPHLDRNTGELFF
TRBV7-8	-	-	TRBJ1-6	TGTGCCAGCAGCTTAGGGGTCAGGAGCTATAATTCACCCCTCCACTTT	CASSLGVRSYNSPLHF
TRBV6-5	-	-	TRBJ2-3	TGTGCCAGCAGTTTCCACTCAGGGTTAAGCACAGATACGCAGTATTTT	CASSFHSGLSTDTQYF
TRBV6-1	-	-	TRBJ1-2	TGTGCCAGCAGTGTATACCCAGACCCTCACTATGGCTACACCTTC	CASSVYPDPHYGYTF
TRBV10-1	-	-	TRBJ2-3	TGCGCCGTCGGGACACCCGACACAGATACGCAGTATTTT	CAVGTPDTDTQYF
TRBV19	-	-	TRBJ1-5	TGTGCCAGTAGTCGCTCGGGACTTAGCAATCAGCCCCAGCATTTT	CASSRSGLSNQPQHF
TRBV6-1	-	-	TRBJ1-3	TGTGCCAGCAGTGACTACGTCCTTTTTTTT	CASSDYVLFF
TRBV6-6	-	TRBD1	TRBJ2-3	TGTGCCAGCAGTCGGATGACAGGGGGCGAGGCAGATACGCAGTATTTT	CASSRMTGGEADTQYF
TRBV14	few	-	TRBJ1-1	TGTGCCAGCAGCCAAAACACTGAAGCTTTCTTT	CASSQNTEAFF
TRBV9	once	TRBD2	TRBJ2-3	TGTGCCAGCAGCGCGAACCTAGCGGGGGGGCGGTCAGATACGCAGTATTTT	CASSANLAGGRSDTQYF
TRBV4-2	once	-	TRBJ2-7	TGTGCCAGCAGCCAAGGTGCTGGCTCCTACGAGCAGTACTTC	CASSQGAGSYEQYF
TRBV6-5	-	TRBD1	TRBJ2-1	TGTGCCAGCAGGCGGACAGGGGGCGTCGATGAGCAGTTCTTC	CASRRTGGVDEQFF
TRBV5-1	-	TRBD2	TRBJ2-1	TGCGCCAGCAGCTGGGGACTAGCGGGGGGCTACAATGAGCAGTTCTTC	CASSWGLAGGYNEQFF
TRBV30	-	-	TRBJ1-5	TGTGCCTGGAGTGTTGGGGCAGGCAATCAGCCCCAGCATTTT	CAWSVGAGNQPQHF
TRBV5-6	few	-	TRBJ1-1	TGTGCCAGCAGCTTGCCTCAGGGCTATGAAGCTTTCTTT	CASSLPQGYEAFF
TRBV7-6	-	-	TRBJ1-4	TGTGCCAGCAGCTTAGGACAGGCTCTCGGAAAACTGTTTTTT	CASSLGQALGKLFF
TRBV13	-	-	TRBJ2-7	TGTGCCAGCAGCTTAGTGGGGGGGGCGGACTACGAGCAGTACTTC	CASSLVGGADYEQYF
TRBV5-1	-	-	TRBJ2-7	TGCGCCAGCAGCTTGGGCGGACAGACATTCTCCGAGCAGTACTTC	CASSLGGQTFSEQYF
TRBV7-2	-	-	TRBJ2-5	TGTGCCAGCAGCCAGGGGCGGGGGAGCCAAGAGACCCAGTACTTC	CASSQGRGSQETQYF
TRBV2	-	TRBD2	TRBJ2-1	TGTGCCAGCAAGACTAGCGGGGACTACAATGAGCAGTTCTTC	CASKTSGDYNEQFF
TRBV2	-	-	TRBJ2-1	TGTGCCAGCGGGTCGAGGGGGGAGCAGTTCTTC	CASGSRGEQFF